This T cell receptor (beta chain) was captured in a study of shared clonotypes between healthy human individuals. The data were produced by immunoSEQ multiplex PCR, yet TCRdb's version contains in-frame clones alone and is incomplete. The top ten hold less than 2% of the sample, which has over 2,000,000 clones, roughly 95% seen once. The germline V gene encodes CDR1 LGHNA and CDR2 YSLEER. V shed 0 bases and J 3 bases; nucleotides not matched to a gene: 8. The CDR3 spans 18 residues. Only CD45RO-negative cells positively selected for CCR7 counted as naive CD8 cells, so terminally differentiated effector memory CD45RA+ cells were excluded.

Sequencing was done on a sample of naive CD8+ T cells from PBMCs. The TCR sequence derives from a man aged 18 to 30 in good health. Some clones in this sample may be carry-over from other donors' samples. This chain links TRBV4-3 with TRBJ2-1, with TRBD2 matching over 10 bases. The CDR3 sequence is CASSQDSRGLADYNEQFF. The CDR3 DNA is TGCGCCAGCAGCCAAGATAGCCGCGGACTAGCGGACTACAATGAGCAGTTCTTC.